This T cell receptor beta chain comes out of a study of blood T cell repertoires in COVID-19 (dated by TCRdb to about 2020). With regard to the full study: The collaborator samples originated in the United States, Italy and Spain and spanned the acute and convalescent phases of COVID-19. The prospective study material was composed of cDNA or gDNA derived from T cells, B-cell-depleted T cells, or PBMCs. Subjects who had been exposed to COVID-19, were actively infected with it, or had recovered from it provided the deeply sampled blood TCRbeta repertoires that made up the dataset. A freely available public database, intended as a resource for researchers studying the immune response to SARS-CoV-2, is where the repertoires were released. The samples were drawn from the first 160 participants of the ongoing ImmuneRACE study and from 1,254 subjects provided by 6 global collaborators. A de-identified subject ID, COVID-19 status, age in years and sex were almost always included in the sample metadata. Where available, HLA class I and class II types were taken from metadata supplied by the sample provider and were not determined by assay-based typing.

The immunoSEQ Assay, a bias-controlled multiplex PCR, was used to amplify TCRbeta CDR3 regions from genomic DNA. The original methods were these. Within the assay, amplification of reference gene primers was used to estimate how many nucleated cells each sample contained. Sequence reads were collapsed and filtered to measure the absolute abundance of every unique TCRbeta CDR3 rearrangement. For each sample, productive Simpson clonality was calculated as the square root of Simpson's diversity index over productive rearrangements. TCRdb stores this immuneACCESS table with in-frame sequences only. Part of the clones is absent; in the studies checked, under half of the shortfall reflects unresolved V genes, and no reason is known for the rest. The V and J calls and clone size were taken over from that table, and D and trimming were inferred from the DNA. For this sample the table gives about 30,000 clones, of which roughly 89% were detected only once. The top ten constitute approximately 30% of the sample.

Overall results and qualifications from the work: Clinical and demographic metadata were provided uncurated, with the amount varying by source and participant.

Collaborating institutions collected whole blood in K2EDTA tubes following their own protocols. For TCRbeta analysis, collaborators shipped samples in one of three forms: frozen whole blood, isolated PBMCs, or DNA extracted from either of those sample types. The sample holds one count of this clone. Its antigen has not been determined. No much larger clone is present one base from it, and per-base qualities are unavailable. The sample consisted of peripheral blood. This receptor was obtained from a man aged 80 or over with acute or convalescent COVID-19.

The CDR3 region: CASTHGGALHF. Read as DNA, the sequence is TGTGCCAGCACCCACGGAGGGGCCCTCCACTTT. This sequence uses TRBV6-5 and TRBJ1-6, with a tentative D gene TRBD1 over 5 matching bases. Measured from the cysteine to the phenylalanine, the CDR3 is 11 residues long. Kept here is only the CDR3 DNA, which spans 33 bases and is read in frame from base 1. The V and J ends are trimmed by 7 bases and 14 bases, leaving 12 bases between them. CDR1 MNHEY and CDR2 SVGAGI are derived from the germline V gene.